The 28 T cell receptor beta chains in this list originate from one sample, sequenced in a study of T cells in women clearing cervical HPV infection. Generated by immunoSEQ multiplex PCR, the TCRdb table keeps only in-frame clones and is missing some. The sample spans over 45,000 clones; the ten largest clones claim approximately 1%. The sequenced sample was blood buffy coat. The receptors were sampled from a woman between 18 and 69 years old with a cervical HPV16 infection that either progressed to CIN3+ or cleared (not recorded which).

Details on this clone: Read data end 3 residues before the CDR3 end; the end is taken from the germline J gene. The chain links TRBV2 to TRBJ1-5; D remains ambiguous. There are 14 residues in the CDR3. Germline V CDR1 and CDR2: SNHLY, FYNNEI. Trimming took 2 bases from V and 4 from J, leaving 9 bases between them. The CDR3 sequence: CASSESGLNQPQHF. The sequenced CDR3 bases are TGTGCCAGCAGTGAATCCGGTCTAAATCAGCCC.

Remarks on this clone: With the read ending 3 residues before the CDR3 end, the germline J gene is used to fill in that end. V is TRBV18 and J is TRBJ2-3, with D possibly TRBD2 on 6 matching bases. Germline lookup yields CDR1 KGHSH and CDR2 LQKENI. This CDR3 is 15 amino acids long. CDR3 DNA, as far as it was read: TGTGCCAGCTCACCACCTTCGAGGGGTCGGGAGACG. Translation: CASSPPSRGRET. The CDR3 in full is CASSPPSRGRETQYF. Full variable domain (outside the CDR3, taken from reference TRBV18 and TRBJ2-3): NAGVMQNPRHLVRRRGQEARLRCSPMKGHSHVYWYRQLPEEGLKFMVYLQKENIIDESGMPKERFSAEFPKEGPSILRIQQVVRGDSAAYFCASSPPSRGRETQYFGPGTRLTVL.

About this clone itself: The read gets to within 3 residues of the CDR3 end, and the germline J gene fills in the rest. The chain joins TRBV5-6 to TRBJ1-2; D perhaps matches TRBD1 (5 bases). The CDR3 extends over 15 amino acids. Looked up from germline, CDR1 is SGHDT and CDR2 is YYEEEE. The chain's CDR3 is CASSFPGLAAYDYTF. The CDR3 DNA, read in part, is TGTGCCAGCAGCTTTCCGGGACTAGCGGCCTACGAC. Filled out from reference TRBV5-6 and TRBJ1-2, the complete variable domain reads DAGVTQSPTHLIKTRGQQVTLRCSPKSGHDTVSWYQQALGQGPQFIFQYYEEEERQRGNFPDRFSGHQFPNYSSELNVNALLLGDSALYLCASSFPGLAAYDYTFGSGTRLTVV.

Remarks on this clone: The CDR3 is cut off 3 residues early in the read; its end comes from the germline J gene. The chain carries TRBV10-3 and TRBJ2-2, with D perhaps matching TRBD1 (5 bases). This CDR3 contains 14 residues. Between the trimmed V and J ends, which lost 6 bases and 2 bases, there was a span of 10 bases. From germline, CDR1 is ENHRY and CDR2 SYGVKD. The CDR3 here is CAISRQLNTGELFF. Partial CDR3 DNA: TGTGCCATCAGCCGACAGCTTAACACCGGGGAG.

Comments on this clone: Coverage ceases 3 residues before the CDR3 finishes, and the germline J gene fills in the end. This chain joins TRBV7-2 and TRBJ2-3; D is possibly TRBD2 (5 bases). The V gene's germline CDR1 is SGHTA and CDR2 FQGNSA. There are 13 residues in the CDR3. V gave up 4 bases and J gave up 7 bases, with 12 bases separating them. The CDR3: CASSSVGLHTQYF. The CDR3 bases that were read are TGTGCCAGCAGCTCCGTAGGACTCCATACG.

A word on this clone: The CDR3 end falls 3 residues outside the read, so it is completed with the germline J gene. The chain uses TRBV19 and TRBJ2-7; 8 bases line up with TRBD1. Germline loops: CDR1 LNHDA, CDR2 SQIVND (reference sequence). This CDR3 contains 15 residues. J was trimmed by 5 bases and V by 3 bases; bases with no gene match: 9. The CDR3 loop is CASSIEGTGRDEQYF. The sequenced CDR3 bases are TGTGCCAGTAGTATTGAAGGGACAGGACGGGACGAG.

For this clone: With the read ending 3 residues before the CDR3 end, the germline J gene is used to fill in that end. V is TRBV18 and J is TRBJ1-4, with a weak D call TRBD1 (6 bases). Looked up from germline, CDR1 is KGHSH and CDR2 is LQKENI. The V end lost 3 bases, the J end lost 8 bases, and 13 bases lay between the germline ends. The CDR3 has 14 residues. The DNA read from the CDR3 is TGTGCCAGCTCACCGTCAGGGGCGAGCGAAAAA. This sequence encodes CASSPSGASEK. The entire CDR3 is CASSPSGASEKLFF.

For this clone: The CDR3 end lies 3 residues beyond the end of the read and is filled in from the germline J gene. The chain carries TRBV5-6 and TRBJ2-7; D call uncertain. V was trimmed by 4 bases and J by 0 bases, leaving 11 bases between them. The CDR3 extends over 14 amino acids. Germline loops: CDR1 SGHDT, CDR2 YYEEEE. Incomplete CDR3 DNA: TGTGCCAGCAGCCCCGCACTGAGCTCCTACGAG. Translated, it gives CASSPALSSYE. The full CDR3 reads CASSPALSSYEQYF.

CDR3 bases read: TGTGCCAGCAGCTTGCAGGGGGCCCGCGCAGGGCCC. Translated, it gives CASSLQGARAGP. The whole CDR3 sequence is CASSLQGARAGPQHF. The chain carries TRBV5-6 and TRBJ1-5, with 8 positions matching TRBD1. The read ends 3 residues early relative to the CDR3; the germline J gene fills the gap. Losses at the gene ends were 1 base for V and 9 bases for J; bases not matched to a gene: 9. The CDR3 length is 15 residues. The germline V gene encodes CDR1 SGHDT and CDR2 YYEEEE.

Partial CDR3 DNA: TGCAGTGTAGATGGACAGGGGGTTACCTACGAG. Translating it yields CSVDGQGVTYE. The CDR3 as a whole reads CSVDGQGVTYEQYF. This chain joins TRBV20-1 and TRBJ2-7, with 10 bases identical to TRBD1. The read comes to an end 3 residues before the CDR3 does, leaving the germline J gene to fill in the end. The CDR3 is 14 residues long. Germline values: CDR1 DFQATT, CDR2 SNEGSKA (reference sequence). V gave up 7 bases and J gave up 2 bases; unmatched junction bases: 8.

The CDR3 bases that were read are TGTGCCAGCAGCTTTGTAGCGGGGCGCACAGATACC. Protein sequence: CASSFVAGRTDT. From start to end, the CDR3 is CASSFVAGRTDTQYF. This rearrangement joins TRBV7-9 to TRBJ2-5; 8 positions match TRBD2. The read ends 3 residues before the CDR3 terminus; that terminus is restored from the germline J gene. This CDR3 contains 15 residues. Germline CDR1 reads SEHNR; CDR2 reads FQNEAQ (reference sequence).

A note on this clone: Read sequence stops 3 residues before the CDR3 end, and the germline J gene provides the missing end. The gene calls are TRBV20-1 and TRBJ1-4; tentative D call: TRBD1 (5 bases). The CDR3 runs to 13 residues. V gave up 4 bases and J gave up 5 bases, with 11 bases separating them. The germline gives CDR1 DFQATT, CDR2 SNEGSKA (reference sequence). Partial CDR3 DNA: TGCAGTGCTACCGACAGACAAAATGAAAAA. Its translation is CSATDRQNEK. The CDR3 as a whole reads CSATDRQNEKLFF.

In regard to this clone: The CDR3 goes on 3 residues after the read ends, and that part is filled in from the germline J gene. The chain links TRBV6-1 to TRBJ2-7; TRBD2 might be the D (7 bases). Germline-derived CDR1 and CDR2 are MNHNS and SASEGT. CDR3 length: 14 amino acids. V dropped 3 bases and J dropped 3 bases, with 12 bases sitting between them. Partial CDR3 DNA: TGTGCCAGCAGTGAGGCGGGGGCGAACTACGAG. It specifies CASSEAGANYE. The entire CDR3 reads CASSEAGANYEQYF.

As regards this clone: The read ends 3 residues before the CDR3 terminus; that terminus is restored from the germline J gene. This chain joins TRBV10-1 and TRBJ2-3; maybe TRBD1 (5 bases). Trimming left V 2 bases short and J 0 bases short, with 9 bases between. The germline V gene has CDR1 WNHNN and CDR2 SYGVQD (reference sequence). The CDR3 loop spans 15 amino acids. Here the CDR3 reads CASSEDSVSTDTQYF. Incomplete CDR3 DNA: TGCGCCAGCAGTGAGGACAGCGTCAGCACAGATACG.

Remarks on this clone: The CDR3 end lies 3 residues beyond the end of the read and is filled in from the germline J gene. The chain employs TRBV6-4 and TRBJ1-2, with no clear D. Germline loops: CDR1 MRHNA, CDR2 SNTAGT. This CDR3 contains 13 residues. CDR3 bases read: TGTGCCAGCAGTGACTCGAGCACAGATACG. Translating gives CASSDSSTDT. The entire CDR3 sequence reads CASSDSSTDTYTF.

Points on this clone: The read comes to an end 3 residues before the CDR3 does, leaving the germline J gene to fill in the end. The genes are TRBV5-1 and TRBJ2-7, with a tentative D call TRBD2 (7 bases). Trimming cost V 4 bases and J 4 bases, with 21 bases left between them. The CDR3 spans 16 residues. Germline V CDR1 and CDR2: SGHRS, YFSETQ. The covered CDR3 bases are TGCGCCAGCAGCGGGTATGGGGGGGCGCAATTATACGAG. Its translation is CASSGYGGAQLYE. The full-length CDR3 reads as CASSGYGGAQLYEQYF.

A note on this clone: The observed sequence ends 3 residues before the CDR3 terminus, with the missing tail filled in from the germline J gene. J is TRBJ2-3 and V is TRBV10-1, with 8 positions matching TRBD1. The CDR3 extends over 13 amino acids. The germline V gene has CDR1 WNHNN and CDR2 SYGVQD (reference sequence). The sequenced part of the CDR3 DNA is TGCGCCAGCAGTGAGTCTCTGGACAGGGCG. This sequence encodes CASSESLDRA. In full, the CDR3 is CASSESLDRAQYF.

With respect to this clone: The CDR3 end lies 3 residues beyond the end of the read and is filled in from the germline J gene. The chain employs TRBV4-1 and TRBJ2-7, with 9 bases fitting TRBD1. V was clipped by 4 bases and J by 4 bases; unmatched bases: 8. The CDR3 covers 15 residues. CDR1 MGHRA and CDR2 YSYEKL come from the germline V gene. The sequenced CDR3 bases are TGCGCCAGCAGCCGGGACAGGGCGGCGAGGTACGAG. It specifies CASSRDRAARYE. The whole CDR3 sequence reads CASSRDRAARYEQYF.

Regarding this clone: The CDR3 end falls 3 residues outside the read, so it is completed with the germline J gene. This rearrangement joins TRBV19 to TRBJ2-4; either TRBD1 or TRBD2 may fit D (5 bases each). This CDR3 is built from 10 residues. The V gene's germline CDR1 is LNHDA and CDR2 SQIVND (reference sequence). CDR3 residues: CASSRGAQYF. CDR3 DNA, as far as it was read: TGTGCCAGTAGTAGAGGGGCT.

Regarding this clone: With the read ending 3 residues before the CDR3 end, the germline J gene is used to fill in that end. This chain links TRBV6-1 with TRBJ1-4; possible D gene TRBD1, 5 bases. Trimming left V 1 base short and J 8 bases short, with 14 bases between. The length of the CDR3 is 15 residues. The germline CDR1 and CDR2 sequences are MNHNS and SASEGT. CDR3 sequence: CASSEDAGLWEKLFF. The sequenced CDR3 bases are TGTGCCAGCAGTGAAGATGCAGGGCTCTGGGAAAAA.

To note about this clone: With the read ending 3 residues before the CDR3 end, the germline J gene is used to fill in that end. J is TRBJ1-2 and V is TRBV18, with D uncertain. This CDR3 contains 15 residues. The germline V gene has CDR1 KGHSH and CDR2 LQKENI. Partial CDR3 DNA: TGTGCCAGCTCACGAATAGCGGGTCGCTCCTACGAC. Amino acids: CASSRIAGRSYD. The complete CDR3 sequence is CASSRIAGRSYDYTF.

Regarding this clone: The read ends 3 residues before the CDR3 terminus; that terminus is restored from the germline J gene. The rearrangement uses TRBV20-1 and TRBJ1-5, with TRBD1 matching over 9 bases. V lost 6 bases and J lost 2; bases outside the gene matches: 2. The CDR3 consists of 13 residues. CDR1 DFQATT and CDR2 SNEGSKA come from the germline V gene (reference sequence). The covered CDR3 bases are TGCAGTGCCCGGACAGGGGGCAATCAGCCC. This translates into CSARTGGNQP. The entire CDR3 sequence reads CSARTGGNQPQHF.

Regarding this clone: The read ends 3 residues shy of where the CDR3 ends; the end is completed using the germline J gene. The chain combines TRBV5-6 with TRBJ1-2, with D hard to call. Germline CDR1 is SGHDT and CDR2 is YYEEEE. The CDR3 has 11 residues. The CDR3 bases that were read are TGTGCCAGCAGCCCGACTGTCGGC. Amino acids: CASSPTVG. The CDR3 reads in full as CASSPTVGYTF.

Turning to this clone: The read terminates 3 residues before the CDR3 end, so the remaining end is supplied by the germline J gene. V gene TRBV7-3 combines with J gene TRBJ2-3, with a tentative D call TRBD2 (6 bases). There are 15 residues in the CDR3. The V gene lost 1 base and the J gene lost 5 bases, with 13 bases spanning the gap. Germline CDR1 and CDR2: SGHTA and FQGTGA. The CDR3 is CASSLRAGTEDTQYF. The CDR3 bases that were read are TGTGCCAGCAGCTTAAGGGCGGGGACGGAAGATACG.

CDR3 in amino acids: CATSRGPENSPLHF. The CDR3 bases that were read are TGTGCCACCAGCAGAGGCCCAGAGAATTCACCC. The chain joins TRBV15 to TRBJ1-6; D remains ambiguous. The CDR3 is cut off 3 residues early in the read; its end comes from the germline J gene. V lost 1 base to trimming and J lost 7 bases, with 8 bases between them. Germline CDR1 is LNHNV and CDR2 is YYDKDF (reference sequence). The CDR3 consists of 14 residues.

On this clone itself: From the germline J gene comes the end of the CDR3, since the read stops 3 residues before it. The chain recombines TRBV5-4 with TRBJ2-5; 8 positions match TRBD1. V lost 5 bases to trimming and J lost 5 bases; unmatched junction nucleotides: 5. The CDR3 has 13 residues. Germline V gives CDR1 SGHNT, CDR2 YYREEE (reference sequence). Incomplete CDR3 DNA: TGTGCCAGCAGTTTCAGGGGGCTGGAGACC. Its protein product is CASSFRGLET. The whole CDR3 protein is CASSFRGLETQYF.

Worth noting for this clone: Sequencing ends 3 residues short of the CDR3 end; the germline J gene provides the rest. The chain joins TRBV20-1 to TRBJ1-5, with 8 bases matching TRBD1. V lost 5 bases, J lost 4 bases, and 7 bases stayed unmatched. From germline, CDR1 is DFQATT and CDR2 SNEGSKA (reference sequence). The length of the CDR3 is 14 residues. CDR3 DNA (partial): TGCAGTGCTGCAAAGACAGGGGAGAATCAGCCC. Protein sequence: CSAAKTGENQP. The CDR3 as a whole reads CSAAKTGENQPQHF.

In regard to this clone: The CDR3 end lies 3 residues beyond the end of the read and is filled in from the germline J gene. The chain joins TRBV18 to TRBJ2-2; the D gene is possibly TRBD1 (5 bases). Germline CDR1 KGHSH, CDR2 LQKENI. The CDR3 is 16 amino acids. The ends were cut back, 10 bases at V and 0 bases at J, with 18 bases in the middle. CDR3 DNA (partial): TGTGCCACCACAACGAGACAGCATACGAACACCGGGGAG. Residues: CATTTRQHTNTGE. The whole CDR3 region reads CATTTRQHTNTGELFF.